The 9 T cell receptor beta chains reported below all come from one sample, sequenced in a study of blood T cell repertoires in COVID-19. The table came from immunoSEQ multiplex PCR; TCRdb's copy has only in-frame clones and leaves some out. The data show 150,000 to 200,000 clones, with over 75% seen just once and 1% to 1.5% held by the top ten. Sequencing was performed on peripheral blood. These receptors were obtained from a man in his sixties who had recovered from COVID-19.

The chain joins TRBV5-5 to TRBJ2-5; tentatively, D is TRBD2 (6 bases). Germline loops: CDR1 SGHKS, CDR2 YYEKEE (reference sequence). The CDR3 totals 13 residues. The V gene lost 4 bases and the J gene lost 8 bases, with 15 bases spanning the gap. Written as DNA, the CDR3 is TGTGCCAGCAGCCCGGGAGTAGGAACCACCCAGTACTTC. This translates into CASSPGVGTTQYF.

The chain carries TRBV13 and TRBJ1-4; TRBD1 aligns across 7 bases. V lost 2 bases and J lost 7; bases outside the gene matches: 4. Germline CDR1 and CDR2: PRHDT and FYEKMQ (reference sequence). The CDR3 runs 14 residues. In DNA, the CDR3 is TGTGCCAGCAGCTTACGAGGGGGCGGTGAAAAACTGTTTTTT. Protein: CASSLRGGGEKLFF.

The chain carries TRBV19 and TRBJ2-5; 16 nucleotides line up with TRBD2. The germline V gene has CDR1 LNHDA and CDR2 SQIVND (reference sequence). This CDR3 is 19 amino acids long. With 6 bases clipped from V and 7 bases from J, the junction kept 17 bases outside the gene matches. This CDR3 is CASRVAEGLAGGNVGTQYF. In nucleotides, the CDR3 is TGTGCCAGTAGAGTCGCCGAGGGACTAGCGGGGGGGAATGTCGGGACCCAGTACTTC.

V gene TRBV24-1 combines with J gene TRBJ1-1; TRBD1 agrees at 7 bases. Germline assignment: CDR1 KGHDR and CDR2 SFDVKD. The CDR3 length is 13 residues. Unmatched junction bases numbered 7, after V lost 7 bases and J lost 6 bases. The CDR3 nucleotides are TGTGCCACCAGGAGACAGGGTTTTTCTGAAGCTTTCTTT. Translating it yields CATRRQGFSEAFF.

This chain uses TRBV14 with TRBJ2-7; D is perhaps TRBD2 (7 bases). Trimming cost V 1 base and J 3 bases, with 19 bases left between them. From germline, CDR1 is SGHDN and CDR2 FVKESK. CDR3 length: 17 residues. CDR3 region: CASSQVVGGGAGYEQYF. The CDR3 DNA is TGTGCCAGCAGCCAAGTTGTAGGGGGGGGCGCCGGCTACGAGCAGTACTTC.

The count of this clone is one. The rearrangement links TRBV24-1 to TRBJ2-7; the match to TRBD2 covers 7 bases. The CDR3 consists of 14 residues. The V segment lost 4 bases and the J segment 5 bases; nucleotides outside the gene matches: 7. The germline V gene has CDR1 KGHDR and CDR2 SFDVKD. CDR3 sequence reads: CATSDPGGGNEQYF. CDR3 bases: TGTGCCACCAGTGACCCGGGGGGAGGAAACGAGCAGTACTTC.

Points on this clone: At one end, the junction sequence differs from germline, possibly due to a read error. The chain couples TRBV6-6 to TRBJ2-7; D may be TRBD1 (6 bases). The CDR3 runs to 14 residues. Germline V gene data show CDR1 as MNHNY and CDR2 as SVGAGI (reference sequence). The CDR3: CASTTPEQGYGQYF. The CDR3 DNA sequence: TGTGCCAGCACCACCCCTGAACAGGGATACGGGCAGTACTTC.

V usage is TRBV18 and J usage is TRBJ2-3; D is perhaps TRBD2 (6 bases). V dropped 6 bases and J dropped 1 base, with 14 bases sitting between them. This CDR3 spans 15 amino acids. Germline CDR1 and CDR2: KGHSH and LQKENI. For the CDR3, the DNA is TGTGCCAGCTCCTCCGGTGGCGGGGGCACAGATACGCAGTATTTT. Amino acids: CASSSGGGGTDTQYF.

Concerning this clone: This same CDR3 is encoded by further DNA sequences in the sample. The rearrangement uses TRBV12-3 or TRBV12-4 and TRBJ1-2; 8 positions agree with TRBD1. J gave up 4 bases and V 5 bases, and 3 bases lay outside the gene matches. This CDR3 is 13 amino acids long. Here the CDR3 DNA reads TGTGCCAGCAGTCCGGACAGGGCCTATGGCTACACCTTC. It yields the protein CASSPDRAYGYTF.